The 20 T cell receptor beta chains given below trace back to one sample, sequenced in a study of blood T cell repertoires in COVID-19. The protocol was immunoSEQ multiplex PCR, while the TCRdb copy is restricted to in-frame clones and leaves out a portion. The data contain 130,000 to 150,000 clones, approximately 91% of them singletons. Sequenced input: peripheral blood. Receptor source: a man in his fifties with active or convalescent COVID-19.

This rearrangement joins TRBV27 to TRBJ1-1, with 10 bases fitting TRBD1. This CDR3 region has 15 residues. Trimming at V came to 4 bases and at J to 6 bases, leaving 8 bases not matched to a gene. CDR1 is MNHEY, CDR2 SMNVEV, per germline (reference sequence). CDR3 nucleotide sequence: TGTGCCAGCAGTTCCCCGACAGGGGGCTTCGCTGAAGCTTTCTTT. Translated, it gives CASSSPTGGFAEAFF.

The rearrangement joins TRBV4-2 to TRBJ2-5; 7 bases match TRBD1. V trimming: 4 bases; J trimming: 0 bases; junction bases outside the gene matches: 5. The CDR3 contains 15 residues. Looked up from germline, CDR1 is LGHNA and CDR2 is YNFKEQ. CDR3 DNA: TGTGCCAGCAGCCTCTTAGACAGGGACCAAGAGACCCAGTACTTC. This codes for CASSLLDRDQETQYF.

The chain links TRBV27 to TRBJ1-5, with D hard to call. The CDR3 spans 15 residues. Germline CDR1 reads MNHEY; CDR2 reads SMNVEV (reference sequence). Trimming cost V 2 bases and J 4 bases, with 12 bases left between them. This CDR3 reads CASSLGGRANQPQHF. The CDR3 DNA reads TGTGCCAGCAGTTTAGGAGGGAGGGCAAATCAGCCCCAGCATTTT.

This sequence joins TRBV28 and TRBJ2-1; D perhaps matches TRBD1 (5 bases). The CDR3 totals 15 residues. Germline lookup yields CDR1 MDHEN and CDR2 SYDVKM. The V end was cut by 6 bases, the J end by 3 bases, with 15 bases between. CDR3 in DNA: TGTGCCAGCAGCCCAGACAGCCTAAACTACAATGAGCAGTTCTTC. It encodes CASSPDSLNYNEQFF.

V gene TRBV7-2 combines with J gene TRBJ1-2, with D possibly TRBD1 on 6 matching bases. The V end lost 4 bases, the J end lost 5 bases, and 17 bases lay between the germline ends. Germline CDR1 reads SGHTA; CDR2 reads FQGNSA. The CDR3 length is 15 residues. The CDR3 nucleotides are TGTGCCAGCAGCTCGGCCGGGACACCCATTTATGGCTACACCTTC. This gives the protein CASSSAGTPIYGYTF.

The chain has TRBV28 and TRBJ2-3; D is ambiguous. This CDR3 spans 15 amino acids. V lost 3 bases, J lost 1 base, and 11 bases lay in between. The germline V gene encodes CDR1 MDHEN and CDR2 SYDVKM. CDR3 bases: TGTGCCAGCAGTTTGAGTAGACTTGGCACAGATACGCAGTATTTT. Its protein is CASSLSRLGTDTQYF.

This chain links TRBV28 with TRBJ2-1; 11 bases match TRBD2. The CDR3 covers 14 residues. Trimming cost V 9 bases and J 7 bases; bases outside gene matches: 8. Germline V gives CDR1 MDHEN, CDR2 SYDVKM. The CDR3 here is CASIGLAGNNEQFF. DNA of the CDR3: TGTGCCAGTATTGGACTAGCGGGTAATAATGAGCAGTTCTTC.

The V call is TRBV2, the J call TRBJ1-3; D unresolved. Trimming pared 7 bases from V and 1 base from J, leaving 11 bases between. This CDR3 has 14 residues. From germline, CDR1 is SNHLY and CDR2 FYNNEI. This CDR3 reads CASNEGGSGNTIYF. CDR3 DNA sequence: TGTGCCAGCAACGAGGGAGGGTCTGGAAACACCATATATTTT.

This chain uses TRBV5-8 with TRBJ2-4, with 10 bases matching TRBD1. Germline loops: CDR1 SGHTS, CDR2 YDEGEE. V gave up 4 bases and J gave up 0 bases; unmatched junction bases: 16. The CDR3 is made up of 20 amino acids. DNA of the CDR3: TGTGCCAGCAGCAGAGACGGGACAGGGGAATCTGGGATAGCCAAAAACATTCAGTACTTC. As protein: CASSRDGTGESGIAKNIQYF. The full variable domain, in which reference TRBV5-8 and TRBJ2-4 provide the parts outside the CDR3, is EAGVTQSPTHLIKTRGQQATLRCSPISGHTSVYWYQQALGLGLQFLLWYDEGEERNRGNFPPRFSGRQFPNYSSELNVNALELEDSALYLCASSRDGTGESGIAKNIQYFGAGTRLSVL.

The chain recombines TRBV12-3 or TRBV12-4 with TRBJ1-4, with D perhaps matching TRBD1 (6 bases). The CDR3 is 12 residues long. V was shortened by 8 bases and J by 8 bases, with 12 bases between the two germline ends. CDR3 sequence (DNA): TGTGCCAGCCGCGGGGGCCCCGAAAAACTGTTTTTT. This encodes CASRGGPEKLFF.

This chain joins TRBV7-9 and TRBJ2-3, with TRBD2 identical over 9 bases. Per germline, CDR1 SEHNR and CDR2 FQNEAQ (reference sequence). V was clipped by 5 bases and J by 3 bases; unmatched bases: 9. The length of the CDR3 is 16 residues. This chain's CDR3 is CASSRNSGSPTDTQYF. DNA for the CDR3: TGTGCCAGCAGCAGGAATAGCGGGAGCCCTACAGATACGCAGTATTTT.

This sequence joins TRBV28 and TRBJ1-5; D unclear. The length of the CDR3 is 14 residues. Trimming removed 3 bases from V and 0 bases from J, with 6 bases in between. Germline-derived CDR1 and CDR2 are MDHEN and SYDVKM. The CDR3 sequence: CASSLRHSNQPQHF. The CDR3 DNA reads TGTGCCAGCAGTTTGCGTCATAGCAATCAGCCCCAGCATTTT.

This clone was found once. V and J are TRBV28 and TRBJ1-6; maybe TRBD1 (5 bases). The CDR3 contains 17 residues. V dropped 1 base and J dropped 6 bases, with 16 bases sitting between them. Per the germline V gene, CDR1 is MDHEN and CDR2 is SYDVKM. The CDR3 is CASSLSGQWGINSPLHF. The CDR3 nucleotides read TGTGCCAGCAGTTTATCAGGGCAGTGGGGTATTAATTCACCCCTCCACTTT. The variable domain in full, with the rest retrieved from reference TRBV28 and TRBJ1-6, is DVKVTQSSRYLVKRTGEKVFLECVQDMDHENMFWYRQDPGLGLRLIYFSYDVKMKEKGDIPEGYSVSREKKERFSLILESASTNQTSMYLCASSLSGQWGINSPLHFGNGTRLTVT.

The V and J genes are TRBV6-5 and TRBJ2-2; perhaps TRBD2 as D (6 bases). Germline V gene sequence: CDR1 MNHEY, CDR2 SVGAGI. Trimming removed 0 bases at V and 1 base at J, with 9 bases between. The CDR3 runs 16 residues. The CDR3 bases are TGTGCCAGCAGTTACTCGGGACTTCTGAACACCGGGGAGCTGTTTTTT. It codes for CASSYSGLLNTGELFF.

This clone was seen a handful of times. The chain couples TRBV28 to TRBJ1-4, with D tentatively TRBD1 (5 bases). Germline CDR1 and CDR2: MDHEN and SYDVKM. This CDR3 region has 15 residues. Trimming left V 6 bases short and J 2 bases short, with 13 bases between. CDR3 region: CASSLLPGTNEKLFF. The CDR3 coding sequence is TGTGCCAGCAGCCTATTACCAGGGACTAATGAAAAACTGTTTTTT.

The chain joins TRBV19 to TRBJ2-1; 8 bases align to TRBD2. The CDR3 spans 16 residues. Germline V lookup: CDR1 LNHDA, CDR2 SQIVND (reference sequence). The V segment lost 8 bases and the J segment 0 bases; nucleotides outside the gene matches: 9. CDR3 DNA sequence: TGTGCCAGTGGCCTTCGCGGGAGGATCTCCTACAATGAGCAGTTCTTC. Translation gives CASGLRGRISYNEQFF.

This clone was found once. The CDR3 DNA is TGCGCCAGCAGTGTAAGGGAAGGGGGCACAGATACGCAGTATTTT. Protein product: CASSVREGGTDTQYF. The chain links TRBV10-2 to TRBJ2-3, with D possibly being TRBD1 (5 bases). V lost 4 bases, J lost 1 base, and 12 bases lay in between. The CDR3 is made up of 15 amino acids. Germline V CDR1 and CDR2: WSHSY, SAAADI.

The V gene is TRBV3-1 (or the pseudogene TRBV3-2), the J gene TRBJ2-5; 8 bases are shared with TRBD1. Germline CDR1 LGHDT, CDR2 YNNKEL (reference sequence). V shed 3 bases and J 0 bases; nucleotides not matched to a gene: 3. The CDR3 extends over 15 amino acids. The CDR3 DNA is TGTGCCAGCAGCCAGGGGGACAGGCACCAAGAGACCCAGTACTTC. Translating it yields CASSQGDRHQETQYF.

The genes are TRBV7-9 and TRBJ1-2, with 10 nucleotides matching TRBD1. Germline lookup yields CDR1 SEHNR and CDR2 FQNEAQ (reference sequence). Germline trimming cut 3 bases from V and 7 bases from J; bases unmatched to any gene: 5. The CDR3 is 14 amino acids. This chain's CDR3 is CASSLDWTGGGYTF. CDR3 DNA sequence: TGTGCCAGCAGCTTGGACTGGACAGGGGGTGGCTACACCTTC.

This clone was detected once. The chain recombines TRBV9 with TRBJ2-7; 9 nucleotides line up with TRBD1. V gave up 0 bases and J gave up 2 bases; unmatched junction bases: 6. The CDR3 covers 16 residues. Germline V gene lookup returns CDR1 SGDLS and CDR2 YYNGEE. CDR3 bases: TGTGCCAGCAGCGTAGATCCGGACAGGGGCCCCTACGAGCAGTACTTC. It specifies CASSVDPDRGPYEQYF.